This TCR beta chain is from a study of T cell responses to AZD1222 COVID-19 vaccine. This CDR3 has 16 residues. J gave up 4 bases and V 4 bases, and 8 bases lay outside the gene matches. Germline V lookup: CDR1 LGHDT, CDR2 YNNKEL (reference sequence). Repertoires were generated with immunoSEQ multiplex PCR, while TCRdb's copy carries only in-frame clones and drops some. The sample has approximately 160,000 clones, under 95% seen once. Study findings and constraints: The study reported that nearly half of spike-specific TCRs target unmutated variant regions.

As to this clone: Its antigen is still unknown.

The sequencing used peripheral blood, collected on day 0 of AZD1222 vaccination. The receptor comes from an adult in good health. The V gene is TRBV3-1 (or the pseudogene TRBV3-2), the J gene TRBJ2-7; 12 bases map to TRBD1. DNA of the CDR3: TGTGCCAGCAGCCGAGCCGGGACAGGGGGCGTGTACGAGCAGTACTTC. Amino acid sequence: CASSRAGTGGVYEQYF.